Listed below are T cell receptor beta chains from one sample, sequenced in a study of CD8+ T cells in alopecia areata. Sequencing was performed with immunoSEQ multiplex PCR; in TCRdb, only in-frame clones are kept and a portion is missing. Of about 120,000 clones in the sample, roughly 50% were seen once. This specimen consisted of CD8+ T cells sorted from blood, obtained at week 24, from a patient treated with tofacitinib. Receptors were obtained from a human donor with alopecia areata. CDR3s include the opening cysteine and the closing phenylalanine or tryptophan. Each record gives: V gene, J gene, D gene, clone size, CDR3 protein, CDR3 DNA. A D gene is named only where the DNA matches it firmly. Part of the rows lack a size; the others show once, few, many or a class for expanded clones.

>TRBV29-1|TRBJ2-1|.|few
CSGEGGSYNEQFF
TGCAGCGGTGAAGGGGGCTCCTACAATGAGCAGTTCTTC
>TRBV13|TRBJ2-7|.|.
CASSPPQDYEQYF
TGTGCCAGCAGCCCACCGCAGGACTACGAGCAGTACTTC
>TRBV29-1|TRBJ2-1|.|.
CSVRGGSSYNEQFF
TGCAGCGTGAGGGGGGGGAGCTCCTACAATGAGCAGTTCTTC
>TRBV27|TRBJ1-5|.|.
CASGAVINQPQHF
TGTGCCAGCGGGGCCGTAATCAATCAGCCCCAGCATTTT
>TRBV5-8|TRBJ2-7|.|.
CASSPPHAEGFSYEQYF
TGTGCCAGCAGCCCACCCCACGCGGAGGGGTTCTCCTACGAGCAGTACTTC
>TRBV12-5|TRBJ1-1|.|.
CASGLGRTVGEAFF
TGTGCTAGTGGTTTGGGTCGGACAGTCGGAGAAGCTTTCTTT
>TRBV13|TRBJ2-7|TRBD1|.
CASSPWTGGGEQYF
TGTGCCAGCAGCCCCTGGACAGGAGGCGGCGAGCAGTACTTC
>TRBV11-2|TRBJ2-3|.|.
CASMGEGRDTQYF
TGTGCCAGCATGGGCGAGGGGAGGGATACGCAGTATTTT
>TRBV7-2|TRBJ2-7|.|.
CASNPPSSYEQYF
TGTGCCAGCAACCCCCCCAGTTCGTACGAGCAGTACTTC
>TRBV6-5|TRBJ2-1|TRBD2|.
CATWGGGAYNEQFF
TGTGCCACCTGGGGCGGGGGGGCGTACAATGAGCAGTTCTTC
>TRBV2|TRBJ2-7|TRBD1|few
CASSEMAGGTYEQYF
TGTGCCAGCAGTGAAATGGCAGGGGGTACCTACGAGCAGTACTTC
>TRBV6-4|TRBJ2-3|TRBD2|.
CASSDSSGGRDTQYF
TGTGCCAGCAGTGACTCTAGCGGGGGCCGAGATACGCAGTATTTT
>TRBV4-2|TRBJ1-5|.|few
CASSQEGAQPQHF
TGTGCCAGCAGCCAAGAAGGGGCTCAGCCCCAGCATTTT
>TRBV5-6|TRBJ2-1|.|.
CASSGEEPGAQDEQFF
TGTGCCAGCAGCGGCGAGGAGCCAGGGGCGCAGGATGAGCAGTTCTTC
>TRBV13|TRBJ2-1|.|.
CASSLSRQNNEQFF
TGTGCCAGCAGCTTATCCCGACAGAACAATGAGCAGTTCTTC
>TRBV6-4|TRBJ2-1|.|.
CASSDSRGPQEQFF
TGTGCCAGCAGTGACTCCCGGGGCCCACAGGAGCAGTTCTTC
>TRBV29-1|TRBJ1-1|.|few
CSVERRNTEAFF
TGCAGCGTTGAGAGGAGGAACACTGAAGCTTTCTTT
>TRBV29-1|TRBJ2-1|.|.
CSAGSRGGFNEQFF
TGCAGCGCTGGTTCTCGCGGGGGCTTCAATGAGCAGTTCTTC
>TRBV7-2|TRBJ1-1|TRBD1|.
CASSLRGGAYTEAFF
TGTGCCAGCAGCTTACGAGGGGGCGCCTACACTGAAGCTTTCTTT
>TRBV15|TRBJ2-2|.|.
CATSSSGQRAGELFF
TGTGCCACCAGCAGCTCGGGACAGCGGGCCGGGGAGCTGTTTTTT
>TRBV27|TRBJ1-4|.|.
CASGSRLYEKLFF
TGTGCCAGCGGATCCCGGCTTTATGAAAAACTGTTTTTT
>TRBV19|TRBJ1-1|.|once
CASSIEPNTEAFF
TGTGCCAGTAGTATAGAACCAAACACTGAAGCTTTCTTT
>TRBV4-1|TRBJ2-7|.|.
CASSFGKGYEQYF
TGCGCCAGCAGCTTCGGCAAGGGGTACGAGCAGTACTTC
>TRBV29-1|TRBJ2-7|.|.
CSAQRGDEQYF
TGCAGCGCCCAGAGGGGGGACGAGCAGTACTTC
>TRBV9|TRBJ2-7|.|.
CASSLSPSQHEQYF
TGTGCCAGCAGCCTATCCCCCTCTCAACACGAGCAGTACTTC
>TRBV14|TRBJ2-5|.|.
CASSHGVFQVYQETQYF
TGTGCCAGCAGCCACGGGGTTTTTCAGGTGTACCAAGAGACCCAGTACTTC
>TRBV6-5|TRBJ2-3|TRBD2|.
CASSAPTSGSDTQYF
TGTGCCAGCAGCGCCCCGACTAGCGGATCAGATACGCAGTATTTT
>TRBV7-8|TRBJ2-5|.|.
CASSALLGQETQYF
TGTGCCAGCAGCGCTCTCCTAGGACAGGAGACCCAGTACTTC
>TRBV10-3|TRBJ2-7|.|.
CAITEGGDGYEQYF
TGTGCCATCACCGAGGGGGGTGATGGCTACGAGCAGTACTTC
>TRBV27|TRBJ1-5|.|.
CASSLRGGPQHF
TGTGCCAGCAGTTTACGAGGTGGTCCCCAGCATTTT
>TRBV5-1|TRBJ2-7|.|few
CASSLGDYSYEQYF
TGCGCCAGCAGCTTGGGTGACTACTCCTACGAGCAGTACTTC
>TRBV7-2|TRBJ1-2|.|.
CASSLDTNYGYTF
TGTGCCAGCAGCTTAGACACCAACTATGGCTACACCTTC
>TRBV5-6|TRBJ2-7|.|.
CASSYGVYEQYF
TGTGCCAGCAGCTACGGCGTCTACGAGCAGTACTTC
>TRBV6-5|TRBJ2-5|.|.
CASILKEEGVETQYF
TGTGCCAGCATTTTAAAGGAGGAGGGGGTGGAGACCCAGTACTTC
>TRBV11-2|TRBJ2-7|.|.
CASSLVDSSYEQYF
TGTGCCAGCAGCTTAGTGGACAGCTCCTACGAGCAGTACTTC
>TRBV19|TRBJ1-5|.|.
CASVQDRSNQPQHF
TGTGCCAGTGTTCAGGATCGGAGCAATCAGCCCCAGCATTTT
>TRBV29-1|TRBJ1-3|.|few
CSAQWSGSGNTIYF
TGCAGCGCCCAATGGTCGGGCTCTGGAAACACCATATATTTT
>TRBV5-1|TRBJ1-2|.|.
CASSLISRGGGYTF
TGCGCCAGCAGCTTGATTTCCAGGGGAGGCGGCTACACCTTC
>TRBV7-3|TRBJ1-1|.|medium-sized
CASSVGVMGTEAFF
TGTGCCAGCAGCGTAGGGGTCATGGGCACTGAAGCTTTCTTT
>TRBV13|TRBJ2-7|TRBD1|.
CASSSSGTGAYEQYF
TGTGCCAGCAGCTCATCCGGGACAGGGGCCTACGAGCAGTACTTC
>TRBV7-8|TRBJ2-3|TRBD1|.
CASSLGTGGSDTQYF
TGTGCCAGCAGCTTAGGGACAGGGGGTTCAGATACGCAGTATTTT
>TRBV7-8|TRBJ2-1|.|.
CASSLVPGARYNEQFF
TGTGCCAGCAGCTTAGTCCCGGGGGCGCGGTACAATGAGCAGTTCTTC
>TRBV30|TRBJ2-5|TRBD1|.
CAWSVFGTGVETQYF
TGTGCCTGGAGTGTATTCGGGACAGGGGTAGAGACCCAGTACTTC
>TRBV9|TRBJ1-1|.|.
CASSEQTGEAFF
TGTGCCAGCAGCGAACAGACGGGGGAAGCTTTCTTT
>TRBV10-3|TRBJ2-7|.|.
CAISDGGAEQYF
TGTGCCATCAGTGATGGGGGAGCCGAGCAGTACTTC
>TRBV7-2|TRBJ2-3|.|.
CASSYWRSGGADTQYF
TGTGCCAGCAGCTACTGGCGGTCGGGGGGCGCAGATACGCAGTATTTT
>TRBV6-4|TRBJ2-3|TRBD1|few
CASSDSQGPDTQYF
TGTGCCAGCAGTGACTCACAGGGGCCAGATACGCAGTATTTT
>TRBV30|TRBJ2-1|TRBD1|.
CACRDRERDEQFF
TGTGCCTGCCGGGACAGGGAAAGGGATGAGCAGTTCTTC
>TRBV9|TRBJ2-1|.|.
CASSSLTGSSYNEQFF
TGTGCCAGCAGCTCCCTTACGGGGAGCTCCTACAATGAGCAGTTCTTC
>TRBV4-3|TRBJ2-7|.|.
CASSQGSAHGSYEQYF
TGCGCCAGCAGCCAAGGTAGTGCCCACGGGTCCTACGAGCAGTACTTC
>TRBV4-3|TRBJ2-7|.|.
CASSQDGAYEQYF
TGCGCCAGCAGCCAAGACGGGGCCTACGAGCAGTACTTC
>TRBV11-1|TRBJ2-1|TRBD2|.
CASSLLAGGNEQFF
TGTGCCAGCAGCTTGCTAGCGGGGGGCAATGAGCAGTTCTTC
>TRBV5-1|TRBJ1-2|.|.
CASSRTADYGYTF
TGCGCCAGCTCTCGGACAGCGGACTATGGCTACACCTTC
>TRBV12-5|TRBJ1-3|TRBD1|.
CASGLGDRGLVDGNTIYF
TGTGCTAGTGGTTTGGGAGACAGGGGGCTTGTCGACGGAAACACCATATATTTT
>TRBV19|TRBJ2-1|TRBD2|few
CASNSGGPREVF
TGTGCCAGTAATAGCGGGGGGCCGCGGGAGGTCTTC
>TRBV13|TRBJ2-3|.|.
CASSRRADLGTDTQYF
TGTGCCAGCAGCCGAAGAGCGGACTTGGGCACAGATACGCAGTATTTT
>TRBV2|TRBJ2-2|.|.
CASTVGTGELFF
TGTGCCAGCACCGTGGGGACCGGGGAGCTGTTTTTT
>TRBV19|TRBJ1-5|TRBD1|.
CASSARDRDSNQPQHF
TGTGCCAGTAGTGCCCGGGACAGGGATAGCAATCAGCCCCAGCATTTT
>TRBV29-1|TRBJ1-2|.|.
CSVEGGSNYGYTF
TGCAGCGTTGAAGGGGGCAGTAACTATGGCTACACCTTC
>TRBV11-2|TRBJ2-1|TRBD2|.
CASSLTSVHNEQFF
TGTGCCAGCAGCCTGACTAGCGTCCACAATGAGCAGTTCTTC